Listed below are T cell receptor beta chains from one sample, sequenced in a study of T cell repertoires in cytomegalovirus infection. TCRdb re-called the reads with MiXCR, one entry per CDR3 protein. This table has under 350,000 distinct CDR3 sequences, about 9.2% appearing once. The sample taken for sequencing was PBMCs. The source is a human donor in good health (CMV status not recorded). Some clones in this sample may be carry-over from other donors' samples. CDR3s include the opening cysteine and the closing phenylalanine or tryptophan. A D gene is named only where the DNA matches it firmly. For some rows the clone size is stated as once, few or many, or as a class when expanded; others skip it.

DNA: TGTGCCAGTACTGTTGGGCGTTTGTCCCCGGGCACTGAAGCTTTCTTT
CDR3: CASTVGRLSPGTEAFF
D: NA
V: TRBV19
size: many
J: TRBJ1-1

DNA: TGTGCCAGCAGCCCCATCCCCAGGGACAGGGGTTCCAATGAGCAGTTCTTC
CDR3: CASSPIPRDRGSNEQFF
D: TRBD1
V: TRBV9
size: NA
J: TRBJ2-1

DNA: TGCAGCGTTGAAATGCGGGGAGTCACTGAAGCTTTCTTT
CDR3: CSVEMRGVTEAFF
D: NA
V: TRBV29-1
size: many
J: TRBJ1-1

DNA: TGCAGCGTTGAAGAGCCGGGACTAGCGGGGCCCAATGAGCAGTTCTTC
CDR3: CSVEEPGLAGPNEQFF
D: TRBD2
V: TRBV29-1
size: NA
J: TRBJ2-1

DNA: TGTGCCAGCAGCTTGGCCCCCGGGGGCCGGGGAGATACGCAGTATTTT
CDR3: CASSLAPGGRGDTQYF
D: NA
V: TRBV7-2
size: many
J: TRBJ2-3

DNA: TGTGCCAGCAGCCCCTGGACAGGGTCGGAAACAGATACGCAGTATTTT
CDR3: CASSPWTGSETDTQYF
D: TRBD1
V: TRBV14
size: NA
J: TRBJ2-3

DNA: TGTACCAGCAGCTTAAGAGCGGCCAAAAACATTCAGTACTTC
CDR3: CTSSLRAAKNIQYF
D: NA
V: TRBV5-5
size: NA
J: TRBJ2-4

DNA: TGTGCCAGCAGTAGCCCAGACAGGGGGTACTTTCAGCCCCAGCATTTT
CDR3: CASSSPDRGYFQPQHF
D: TRBD1
V: TRBV28
size: NA
J: TRBJ1-5

DNA: TGTGCCAGCAGCCCGTGGACAGGGGGCACCGGGGAGCTGTTTTTT
CDR3: CASSPWTGGTGELFF
D: TRBD1
V: TRBV5-5
size: many
J: TRBJ2-2

DNA: TGTGCCATCAGCCAGAGCAATCAGCCCCAGCATTTT
CDR3: CAISQSNQPQHF
D: NA
V: TRBV10-3
size: many
J: TRBJ1-5

DNA: TGCAGTGCCCCTCTCCGTGTACAGGGGCGAATCGCAGATACGCAGTATTTT
CDR3: CSAPLRVQGRIADTQYF
D: TRBD1
V: TRBV20-1
size: many
J: TRBJ2-3

DNA: TGCAGTGCTGTTTCCCCCAACAGGGCCGCTGAAGCTTTCTTT
CDR3: CSAVSPNRAAEAFF
D: NA
V: TRBV20-1
size: many
J: TRBJ1-1

DNA: TGTGCCAGCAGCCGTCAGGTCCAACCAAGAGTTGACATTCAGTACTTC
CDR3: CASSRQVQPRVDIQYF
D: NA
V: TRBV7-2
size: many
J: TRBJ2-4

DNA: TGTGCCAGTAGTACGGGACGGATTTACACTGAAGCTTTCTTT
CDR3: CASSTGRIYTEAFF
D: NA
V: TRBV19
size: many
J: TRBJ1-1

DNA: TGCAGTGTGCAATTTCAGGGAGAGACCCAGTACTTC
CDR3: CSVQFQGETQYF
D: NA
V: TRBV20-1
size: NA
J: TRBJ2-5

DNA: TGTGCCAGCAGCTTCGCTCCCGGGGAGACACGGGGGGAGACCCAGTACTTC
CDR3: CASSFAPGETRGETQYF
D: NA
V: TRBV5-4
size: few
J: TRBJ2-5

DNA: TGTGCCAGCAGTGAAGTGGGGGGAAACACCGGGGAGCTGTTTTTT
CDR3: CASSEVGGNTGELFF
D: NA
V: TRBV2
size: many
J: TRBJ2-2

DNA: TGTGCCAGCAGCCCACAGGTGGCTTATAATGAGCAGTTCTTC
CDR3: CASSPQVAYNEQFF
D: NA
V: TRBV7-2
size: many
J: TRBJ2-1

DNA: TGCAGCGGTGAAAGGTTTGGCACTGAAGCTTTCTTT
CDR3: CSGERFGTEAFF
D: NA
V: TRBV29-1
size: NA
J: TRBJ1-1

DNA: TGCAGTGCCCAGACTAGCGGGGTTTCCGTGAATACGCAGTATTTT
CDR3: CSAQTSGVSVNTQYF
D: TRBD2
V: TRBV20-1
size: once
J: TRBJ2-3

DNA: TGTGCCAGCAATTCGGACAGTTCGGGATCTCCCCGCTACACCTTC
CDR3: CASNSDSSGSPRYTF
D: NA
V: TRBV12-3/TRBV12-4
size: many
J: TRBJ1-2

DNA: TGTGCCAGCAGTCCATGGACTAGCGGGGGCATTGCGCCCAATGAGCAGTTCTTC
CDR3: CASSPWTSGGIAPNEQFF
D: TRBD2
V: TRBV27
size: NA
J: TRBJ2-1

DNA: TGTGCCAGCAGTGATCGCGGGGGGCAAGCTGACCAAGAGACCCAGTACTTC
CDR3: CASSDRGGQADQETQYF
D: TRBD2
V: TRBV25-1
size: many
J: TRBJ2-5

DNA: TGTGCCAGCACCGATAGGCCTCGCACAGATACGCAGTATTTT
CDR3: CASTDRPRTDTQYF
D: NA
V: TRBV6-1
size: many
J: TRBJ2-3

DNA: TGTGCCAGTAGGCCAAGGGAGTTGGGCACCGGGGAGCTGTTTTTT
CDR3: CASRPRELGTGELFF
D: NA
V: TRBV19
size: many
J: TRBJ2-2